The 31 T cell receptor beta chains listed next were all sequenced from one sample in a study of blood T cell repertoires in COVID-19. Data came from immunoSEQ multiplex PCR; TCRdb stores just in-frame clones and leaves some out. The sample yields about 56,000 clones, roughly 89% seen once. The sequenced sample consisted of peripheral blood. All receptors derive from a woman in her sixties with COVID-19, enrolled during active disease.

This chain connects TRBV12-3 or TRBV12-4 to TRBJ2-1; unclear D gene. The CDR3 loop spans 11 amino acids. The V end lost 3 bases, the J end lost 9 bases, and 6 bases lay between the germline ends. The CDR3 loop is CASSFPSEQFF. In nucleotides, the CDR3 is TGTGCCAGCAGTTTCCCTAGTGAGCAGTTCTTC.

This clone was detected once. The J gene is TRBJ1-5, the V gene TRBV3-1 (or the pseudogene TRBV3-2); D possibly corresponds to TRBD1 (5 bases). The germline V gene encodes CDR1 LGHDT and CDR2 YNNKEL (reference sequence). The ends were cut back, 1 base at V and 10 bases at J, with 17 bases in the middle. The CDR3 has 15 residues. The CDR3 DNA is TGTGCCAGCAGCCAAGCCGCCGACAGTTCCCTACCCCAGCATTTT. It translates to CASSQAADSSLPQHF.

This clone was detected only a few times. The chain has TRBV6-2 or TRBV6-3 and TRBJ1-2, with D possibly TRBD1 on 5 matching bases. The V gene's germline CDR1 is MNHEY and CDR2 SVGEGT. The CDR3 has 12 amino acids. Deletions cut 2 bases from V and 4 bases from J, with 5 bases between. The CDR3 is CASSYGAYGYTF. In nucleotides, the CDR3 is TGTGCCAGCAGTTACGGGGCCTATGGCTACACCTTC.

This chain connects TRBV4-1 to TRBJ2-3; 8 nucleotides align to TRBD1. CDR1 and CDR2 from the germline V gene are MGHRA and YSYEKL. This CDR3 spans 15 amino acids. The ends lost 1 base at V and 6 bases at J; junction bases unmatched: 6. The CDR3 sequence: CASSQGQGARDTQYF. The CDR3 DNA follows: TGCGCCAGCAGCCAAGGGCAGGGGGCGCGGGATACGCAGTATTTT.

V gene TRBV10-3 combines with J gene TRBJ2-7, with TRBD2 matching over 10 bases. Germline assignment: CDR1 ENHRY and CDR2 SYGVKD. Trimming removed 4 bases from V and 7 bases from J; junction bases left unmatched: 4. The length of the CDR3 is 13 residues. The CDR3 nucleotides read TGTGCCATCAGTGCTGAGCGGGGGGGAGAGCAGTACTTC. This gives the protein CAISAERGGEQYF.

Here the CDR3 DNA reads TGTGCCAGCAGCCAAGGACTGTACACTGAAGCTTTCTTT. This codes for CASSQGLYTEAFF. The chain has TRBV6-5 and TRBJ1-1, with D uncertain. Germline V gives CDR1 MNHEY, CDR2 SVGAGI. The CDR3 extends over 13 amino acids. Trimming pared 6 bases from V and 3 bases from J, leaving 11 bases between.

In this sample, this clone turned up once. The V call is TRBV11-3, the J call TRBJ2-5; 7 positions agree with TRBD1. V lost 5 bases to trimming and J lost 2 bases; unmatched junction nucleotides: 2. Germline V gene lookup returns CDR1 SGHNT and CDR2 YENEEA. The CDR3 consists of 13 residues. The CDR3 coding sequence is TGTGCCAGCAGCCGGGACAGTCAAGAGACCCAGTACTTC. This gives the protein CASSRDSQETQYF.

V is TRBV27 and J is TRBJ2-3; the match to TRBD1 covers 10 bases. Germline V gene sequence: CDR1 MNHEY, CDR2 SMNVEV (reference sequence). The CDR3 spans 15 residues. Losses at the gene ends were 4 bases for V and 1 base for J; bases not matched to a gene: 2. CDR3 amino acids: CASSSGTGGTDTQYF. The DNA of the CDR3 is TGTGCCAGCAGTTCCGGGACAGGGGGCACAGATACGCAGTATTTT.

V gene TRBV4-3 combines with J gene TRBJ2-1; 8 positions agree with TRBD2. V was clipped by 2 bases and J by 7 bases; unmatched bases: 10. The CDR3 covers 16 residues. Per the germline V gene, CDR1 is LGHNA and CDR2 is YSLEER. The CDR3 loop reads CASSQLQSGRGNEQFF. The CDR3 DNA sequence: TGCGCCAGCAGCCAACTACAGAGCGGGAGAGGGAATGAGCAGTTCTTC.

The chain has TRBV30 and TRBJ1-5; D might be TRBD1 (5 bases). Germline V gene data show CDR1 as GTSNPN and CDR2 as SVGIG (reference sequence). The V and J ends lost 3 bases and 0 bases respectively, with 9 bases between them. This CDR3 region has 14 residues. CDR3 nucleotide sequence: TGTGCCTGGAGGACCCAGGGTAGCAATCAGCCCCAGCATTTT. Its translation is CAWRTQGSNQPQHF.

V is TRBV5-6 and J is TRBJ2-7; tentative D call: TRBD1 (6 bases). Trimming removed 0 bases from V and 5 bases from J, with 9 bases in between. The CDR3 length is 13 residues. Germline assignment: CDR1 SGHDT and CDR2 YYEEEE. The CDR3 region is CASSLGPGDEQYF. CDR3 coding DNA: TGTGCCAGCAGCTTGGGTCCAGGGGACGAGCAGTACTTC.

This clone is a singleton in its sample. This chain connects TRBV19 to TRBJ1-2, with 7 positions matching TRBD1. Germline V gene lookup returns CDR1 LNHDA and CDR2 SQIVND (reference sequence). V lost 3 bases to trimming and J lost 4 bases; unmatched junction nucleotides: 5. This CDR3 has 14 amino acids. The CDR3 region is CASSILAGGYGYTF. Written as DNA, the CDR3 is TGTGCCAGTAGTATTTTAGCAGGGGGCTATGGCTACACCTTC.

The chain combines TRBV4-3 with TRBJ1-6; 8 bases are a match to TRBD1. V gave up 1 base and J gave up 8 bases; unmatched junction bases: 7. The CDR3 consists of 16 residues. The germline CDR1 and CDR2 sequences are LGHNA and YSLEER. The CDR3 reads CASSQVPGTGYSPLHF. The CDR3 region has the DNA TGCGCCAGCAGCCAAGTTCCCGGGACAGGATATTCACCCCTCCACTTT.

The chain carries TRBV30 and TRBJ2-3, with 9 positions matching TRBD1. Germline assignment: CDR1 GTSNPN and CDR2 SVGIG (reference sequence). The CDR3 has 14 residues. J gave up 5 bases and V 3 bases, and 6 bases lay outside the gene matches. The CDR3: CAWREQGARDTQYF. CDR3 sequence (DNA): TGTGCCTGGAGGGAACAGGGGGCTAGAGATACGCAGTATTTT.

This chain joins TRBV28 and TRBJ1-4, with a tentative D call TRBD1 (6 bases). The germline V gene encodes CDR1 MDHEN and CDR2 SYDVKM. This CDR3 has 15 amino acids. Trimming took off 7 bases at V and 4 bases at J, with 16 bases between the two ends. CDR3 nucleotide sequence: TGTGCCAGCACCAGTGCACAGGGCGGTAATGAAAAACTGTTTTTT. The encoded protein is CASTSAQGGNEKLFF.

The rearrangement uses TRBV18 and TRBJ1-3; the D gene is possibly TRBD1 (6 bases). V lost 1 base to trimming and J lost 3 bases, with 13 bases between them. The CDR3 has 16 residues. Per the germline V gene, CDR1 is KGHSH and CDR2 is LQKENI. For the CDR3, the DNA is TGTGCCAGCTCACCACAGGGCAGGGGAAATGGAAACACCATATATTTT. It encodes CASSPQGRGNGNTIYF.

The chain has TRBV4-3 and TRBJ2-3, with TRBD2 matching over 14 bases. Germline CDR1 reads LGHNA; CDR2 reads YSLEER. V was pared by 1 base and J by 1 base, with 1 base of the junction left unmatched. CDR3 length: 17 amino acids. The CDR3 DNA sequence: TGCGCCAGCAGCCAAGGACTAGCGGGAGGGGGCACAGATACGCAGTATTTT. This translates into CASSQGLAGGGTDTQYF.

The CDR3 DNA follows: TGCAGCGTCCTGGGACAGCTTAATGAAAAACTGTTTTTT. It yields the protein CSVLGQLNEKLFF. This sequence joins TRBV29-1 and TRBJ1-4; TRBD1 aligns across 7 bases. Germline V CDR1 and CDR2: SQVTM, ANQGSEA. V lost 6 bases to trimming and J lost 4 bases; unmatched junction nucleotides: 5. This CDR3 is built from 13 residues.

The chain recombines TRBV6-2 or TRBV6-3 with TRBJ1-6, with D perhaps matching TRBD1 (5 bases). The ends were cut back, 2 bases at V and 9 bases at J, with 11 bases in the middle. Germline V gene lookup returns CDR1 MNHEY and CDR2 SVGEGT. The CDR3 spans 14 residues. This CDR3 is CASSYQGSGSPLHF. DNA of the CDR3: TGTGCCAGCAGTTACCAGGGTTCAGGTTCACCCCTCCACTTT.

The chain couples TRBV2 to TRBJ1-2; maybe TRBD1 (5 bases). V lost 8 bases to trimming and J lost 9 bases, with 16 bases between them. CDR3 length: 12 residues. Germline V gene lookup returns CDR1 SNHLY and CDR2 FYNNEI. DNA for the CDR3: TGTGCCAGCCATGGCAGGGAAAGGAGCTACACCTTC. This sequence encodes CASHGRERSYTF. Full variable domain (remainder filled in from reference TRBV2 and TRBJ1-2): EPEVTQTPSHQVTQMGQEVILRCVPISNHLYFYWYRQILGQKVEFLVSFYNNEISEKSEIFDDQFSVERPDGSNFTLKIRSTKLEDSAMYFCASHGRERSYTFGSGTRLTVV.

This clone showed up just once. The chain employs TRBV30 and TRBJ2-7, with D tentatively TRBD2 (6 bases). Germline-derived CDR1 and CDR2 are GTSNPN and SVGIG (reference sequence). The V end lost 0 bases, the J end lost 7 bases, and 16 bases lay between the germline ends. CDR3 length: 14 amino acids. The CDR3 sequence is CAWSVGSGPLEQYF. CDR3 DNA sequence: TGTGCCTGGAGTGTCGGTAGCGGACCCCTAGAGCAGTACTTC.

The genes are TRBV6-6 and TRBJ2-1; TRBD1 aligns across 11 bases. This CDR3 contains 15 residues. Trimming removed 2 bases from V and 5 bases from J; junction bases left unmatched: 2. CDR1 is MNHNY, CDR2 SVGAGI, per germline (reference sequence). CDR3 nucleotides: TGTGCCAGCAGTTACGGACAGGGGGCCAACAATGAGCAGTTCTTC. It yields the protein CASSYGQGANNEQFF.

J is TRBJ1-5 and V is TRBV4-1, with a weak D call TRBD1 (5 bases). V shed 0 bases and J shed 7 bases, with 19 bases lying between them. Germline-derived CDR1 and CDR2 are MGHRA and YSYEKL. This CDR3 region has 17 residues. CDR3 residues: CASSQELKPPGWQPQHF. Here the CDR3 DNA reads TGCGCCAGCAGCCAAGAACTTAAGCCCCCAGGGTGGCAGCCCCAGCATTTT.

The V call is TRBV3-1 (or the pseudogene TRBV3-2), the J call TRBJ1-6; 8 nucleotides match TRBD1. Per germline, CDR1 LGHDT and CDR2 YNNKEL (reference sequence). The CDR3 sequence is 15 residues long. J lost 10 bases, V lost 2 bases, and 7 bases had no gene match. CDR3 in amino acids: CASSQSDRGNSPLHF. CDR3 nucleotide sequence: TGTGCCAGCAGCCAATCCGACAGGGGTAACTCACCCCTCCACTTT.

This chain connects TRBV19 to TRBJ2-3; D ambiguous. The CDR3 covers 13 residues. Germline assignment: CDR1 LNHDA and CDR2 SQIVND (reference sequence). Trimming stripped 3 bases from V and 4 bases from J, with 8 bases between. The CDR3 protein is CASSMRFPDTQYF. The CDR3 DNA reads as TGTGCCAGTAGTATGCGGTTCCCAGATACGCAGTATTTT.

For this clone: A read error may produce the germline difference seen at one junction end. This chain connects TRBV5-5 to TRBJ1-4; D ambiguous. The CDR3 consists of 13 residues. Per germline, CDR1 SGHKS and CDR2 YYEKEE (reference sequence). The CDR3 coding sequence is TGTGCCAGCAGCTTGGACTACTACTCGGATCGGTATTTT. As protein: CASSLDYYSDRYF. Complete variable domain (other parts from reference TRBV5-5 and TRBJ1-4): DAGVTQSPTHLIKTRGQQVTLRCSPISGHKSVSWYQQVLGQGPQFIFQYYEKEERGRGNFPDRFSARQFPNYSSELNVNALLLGDSALYLCASSLDYYSDRYFGSGTQLSVL.

The chain employs TRBV10-2 and TRBJ2-2; D is unresolved. Per germline, CDR1 WSHSY and CDR2 SAAADI. V gave up 7 bases and J gave up 6 bases, with 9 bases separating them. CDR3 length equals 12 residues. This chain's CDR3 is CASNPGAGELFF. In nucleotides, the CDR3 is TGCGCCAGCAACCCCGGAGCCGGGGAGCTGTTTTTT.

Only one count was recorded for this clone. The genes are TRBV29-1 and TRBJ1-4; tentative D call: TRBD1 (5 bases). This CDR3 spans 12 amino acids. The germline V gene has CDR1 SQVTM and CDR2 ANQGSEA. CDR3 DNA sequence: TGCATCGCACAGGCTTCGGATGAAAAACTGTTTTTT. Its translation: CIAQASDEKLFF. Looking up the rest from reference TRBV29-1 and TRBJ1-4 gives the full variable domain: SAVISQKPSRDICQRGTSLTIQCQVDSQVTMMFWYRQQPGQSLTLIATANQGSEATYESGFVIDKFPISRPNLTFSTLTVSNMSPEDSSIYLCIAQASDEKLFFGSGTQLSVL.

The chain recombines TRBV7-6 with TRBJ1-6, with a tentative D call TRBD1 (5 bases). V dropped 4 bases and J dropped 9 bases, with 16 bases sitting between them. CDR1 and CDR2 from the germline V gene are SGHVS and FNYEAQ. The CDR3 consists of 15 residues. CDR3 loop: CASSSVTATASPLHF. The CDR3 coding sequence is TGTGCCAGCAGCTCGGTGACAGCTACGGCTTCACCCCTCCACTTT.

The chain is built from TRBV6-7 and TRBJ2-5, with D uncertain. TRBV6-7 is sorted into the ORF group, with uncertain function. V lost 8 bases and J lost 1, with 14 bases in between. The CDR3 loop spans 14 amino acids. DNA of the CDR3: TGTGCCAGCCCCTTGTCAACAGTCCAAGAGACCCAGTACTTC. Its protein product is CASPLSTVQETQYF.

This chain links TRBV14 with TRBJ2-3; D possibly corresponds to TRBD2 (6 bases). The germline V gene has CDR1 SGHDN and CDR2 FVKESK. The CDR3 is 14 amino acids. Trimming took off 1 base at V and 1 base at J, with 6 bases between the two ends. The CDR3 sequence is CASSQGRGTDTQYF. CDR3 DNA sequence: TGTGCCAGCAGCCAAGGGAGGGGCACAGATACGCAGTATTTT. The whole variable domain, remainder taken from reference TRBV14 and TRBJ2-3, is EAGVTQFPSHSVIEKGQTVTLRCDPISGHDNLYWYRRVMGKEIKFLLHFVKESKQDESGMPNNRFLAERTGGTYSTLKVQPAELEDSGVYFCASSQGRGTDTQYFGPGTRLTVL.